This T cell receptor (beta chain) stems from a study of shared clonotypes between healthy human individuals. Whole-study context: Contributing individuals were two females and a few males aged 18 to 49. Three plates were used per donor for CD4 naive, three for CD4 memory, two for CD8 naive and one for CD8 memory. Overall study results and limits: Blood was the only sampled material, and tissue repertoires likely differ.

As for this clone: Its antigen remains unknown.

Germline CDR1 and CDR2: SGDLS and YYNGEE. This CDR3 spans 12 amino acids. Trimming took 3 bases from V and 8 from J; bases not matched to a gene: 4. Clones were sequenced by immunoSEQ multiplex PCR, and TCRdb holds only the in-frame ones, with some missing. Of over a million clones detected, around 78% appear once; the ten largest clones hold about 0.52%. The sample comprised memory CD4+ T cells from PBMCs. Subset reported: CD45RA-negative fraction. The TCR comes from a man aged 18 to 30 in good health. Some clones in this sample may be carry-over from other donors' samples. This rearrangement joins TRBV9 to TRBJ1-2; TRBD1 matches 7 bases. This CDR3 is CASSEQGWGYTF. CDR3 sequence (DNA): TGTGCCAGCAGCGAACAGGGGTGGGGCTACACCTTC.